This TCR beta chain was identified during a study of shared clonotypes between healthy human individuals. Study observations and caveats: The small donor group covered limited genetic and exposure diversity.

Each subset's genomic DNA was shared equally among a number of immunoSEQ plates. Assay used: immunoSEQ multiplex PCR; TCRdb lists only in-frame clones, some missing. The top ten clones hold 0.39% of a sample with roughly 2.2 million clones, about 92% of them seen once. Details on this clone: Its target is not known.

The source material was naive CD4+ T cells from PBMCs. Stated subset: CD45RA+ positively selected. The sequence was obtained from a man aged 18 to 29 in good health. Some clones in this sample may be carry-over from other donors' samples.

Written as DNA, the CDR3 is TGTGCCAGCCGGGGTTATGGGGTGCGGGGGCCGGAGACCCAGTACTTC. Its protein is CASRGYGVRGPETQYF. The V gene is TRBV27, the J gene TRBJ2-5; TRBD2 might be the D (7 bases). The CDR3 length is 16 residues. Germline CDR1 reads MNHEY; CDR2 reads SMNVEV (reference sequence). V lost 8 bases and J lost 5, with 24 bases in between.